The 25 T cell receptor beta chains presented below share a single source sample, sequenced in a study of blood T cell repertoires in COVID-19. Some clones are missing from TCRdb's copy, which holds only in-frame ones; the method was immunoSEQ multiplex PCR. Among over 150,000 clones, roughly 80% were seen once, and the ten largest hold roughly 8.3%. Sample: peripheral blood. Every receptor here comes from a man aged 60 to 75 with acute or convalescent COVID-19.

The chain is built from TRBV7-9 and TRBJ2-1, with D maybe TRBD2 (6 bases). The CDR3 is 13 residues long. V shed 5 bases and J shed 9 bases, with 14 bases lying between them. Germline loops: CDR1 SEHNR, CDR2 FQNEAQ (reference sequence). The CDR3 protein is CASSAGPGSEQFF. CDR3 nucleotides: TGTGCCAGCAGCGCGGGCCCCGGGAGTGAGCAGTTCTTC.

The chain joins TRBV27 to TRBJ2-7, with 11 bases aligning to TRBD1. Germline V CDR1 and CDR2: MNHEY, SMNVEV (reference sequence). The J segment lost 3 bases and the V segment lost 6 bases, leaving 13 bases of the junction unmatched. The CDR3 consists of 17 residues. The chain's CDR3 is CASRLKRPGQGVYEQYF. The CDR3 DNA is TGTGCCAGCAGGTTAAAAAGACCGGGACAGGGGGTCTACGAGCAGTACTTC.

The genes are TRBV5-4 and TRBJ2-7; TRBD1 might be the D (5 bases). The germline V gene has CDR1 SGHNT and CDR2 YYREEE (reference sequence). CDR3 size: 15 residues. The germline V and J ends were trimmed by 0 bases and 1 base, with 11 bases remaining between them. The CDR3 coding sequence is TGTGCCAGCAGCTTGGGGGCCGCAGGGTCCTACGAGCAGTACTTC. Translating it yields CASSLGAAGSYEQYF.

The rearrangement joins TRBV19 to TRBJ1-5; 9 bases line up with TRBD1. The CDR3 runs 15 residues. Germline lookup yields CDR1 LNHDA and CDR2 SQIVND (reference sequence). Trimming at V came to 7 bases and at J to 3 bases, leaving 7 bases not matched to a gene. The chain's CDR3 is CASNSGTGTNQPQHF. CDR3 in DNA: TGTGCCAGTAATTCCGGGACAGGGACCAATCAGCCCCAGCATTTT.

DNA for the CDR3: TGTGCCAGCAGCCCCGGGACAGAGGGGGAGACCCAGTACTTC. Amino acid sequence: CASSPGTEGETQYF. The chain couples TRBV5-4 to TRBJ2-5; 7 bases agree with TRBD1. With 4 bases clipped from V and 5 bases from J, the junction kept 8 bases outside the gene matches. Germline values: CDR1 SGHNT, CDR2 YYREEE (reference sequence). CDR3 length: 14 residues.

V is TRBV3-1 (or the pseudogene TRBV3-2) and J is TRBJ2-5, with D hard to call. This CDR3 contains 14 residues. With 0 bases removed from V and 1 base from J, the gap between germline ends came to 6 bases. In germline, CDR1 is LGHDT, CDR2 YNNKEL (reference sequence). This chain's CDR3 is CASSQDTVQETQYF. DNA for the CDR3: TGTGCCAGCAGCCAAGATACAGTCCAAGAGACCCAGTACTTC.

The chain uses TRBV18 and TRBJ2-7; unclear D gene. Between the trimmed V and J ends, which lost 5 bases and 1 base, there was a span of 9 bases. The CDR3 length is 13 residues. Germline V lookup: CDR1 KGHSH, CDR2 LQKENI. The CDR3 DNA reads as TGTGCCAGCTCAGTCGTTCAGTCCTACGAGCAGTACTTC. Protein product: CASSVVQSYEQYF. The variable domain in full, completed from reference TRBV18 and TRBJ2-7, reads NAGVMQNPRHLVRRRGQEARLRCSPMKGHSHVYWYRQLPEEGLKFMVYLQKENIIDESGMPKERFSAEFPKEGPSILRIQQVVRGDSAAYFCASSVVQSYEQYFGPGTRLTVT.

The chain recombines TRBV9 with TRBJ2-7; 8 positions match TRBD1. CDR3 length equals 15 residues. Looked up from germline, CDR1 is SGDLS and CDR2 is YYNGEE. Trimming removed 0 bases from V and 4 bases from J; junction bases left unmatched: 6. CDR3 amino acids: CASSVAGQGGYEQYF. CDR3 DNA: TGTGCCAGCAGCGTAGCCGGACAGGGAGGATACGAGCAGTACTTC.

V and J are TRBV2 and TRBJ1-2, with no clear D. Germline assignment: CDR1 SNHLY and CDR2 FYNNEI. V was clipped by 5 bases and J by 5 bases, with 21 bases between them. The CDR3 consists of 16 residues. The CDR3 sequence: CASSLFSPKAEYGYTF. CDR3 nucleotide sequence: TGTGCCAGCAGTCTCTTTTCCCCTAAGGCGGAATATGGCTACACCTTC.

With respect to this clone: Distinct nucleotide sequences in the sample also encode this CDR3. The chain links TRBV5-4 to TRBJ2-7; 9 bases line up with TRBD1. The CDR3 extends over 14 amino acids. V gave up 4 bases and J gave up 1 base; unmatched junction bases: 3. Germline V gene lookup returns CDR1 SGHNT and CDR2 YYREEE (reference sequence). For the CDR3, the DNA is TGTGCCAGCAGCCCAGGACAGGGGTCCTACGAGCAGTACTTC. Translation gives CASSPGQGSYEQYF.

This clone occurred a few times. This rearrangement joins TRBV7-3 to TRBJ2-3; 7 bases align to TRBD2. Germline V gene data show CDR1 as SGHTA and CDR2 as FQGTGA. With 0 bases clipped from V and 2 bases from J, the junction kept 5 bases outside the gene matches. This CDR3 is built from 16 residues. In nucleotides, the CDR3 is TGTGCCAGCAGCTTAACGGCGGGGGTCAACACAGATACGCAGTATTTT. It encodes CASSLTAGVNTDTQYF.

This clone was detected a few times. J is TRBJ1-3 and V is TRBV30, with 9 nucleotides matching TRBD1. This CDR3 has 15 residues. The germline gives CDR1 GTSNPN, CDR2 SVGIG (reference sequence). Unmatched junction bases numbered 6, after V lost 4 bases and J lost 2 bases. In nucleotides, the CDR3 is TGTGCCTGGACTTTTGACAGGGGGACTGGAAACACCATATATTTT. Its translation: CAWTFDRGTGNTIYF.

There are a few counts of this clone. The V gene is TRBV5-6, the J gene TRBJ1-2, with D possibly matching TRBD1 (5 bases). V shed 1 base and J shed 8 bases, with 12 bases lying between them. The CDR3 contains 13 residues. Germline loops: CDR1 SGHDT, CDR2 YYEEEE. CDR3 residues: CASSLWGAGGYTF. The CDR3 coding sequence is TGTGCCAGCAGCTTGTGGGGCGCGGGGGGCTACACCTTC.

The CDR3: CASSPRTGNTEAFF. CDR3 nucleotide sequence: TGTGCCAGCAGTCCCAGGACAGGGAACACTGAAGCTTTCTTT. The V call is TRBV2, the J call TRBJ1-1; the match to TRBD1 covers 7 bases. Germline values: CDR1 SNHLY, CDR2 FYNNEI. The length of the CDR3 is 14 residues. V lost 5 bases, J lost 1 base, and 4 bases stayed unmatched.

This clone was observed once. This rearrangement joins TRBV2 to TRBJ1-4; TRBD1 matches 11 bases. V lost 1 base to trimming and J lost 8 bases; unmatched junction nucleotides: 3. The CDR3 is 15 residues long. CDR1 is SNHLY and CDR2 is FYNNEI in the germline V gene. CDR3 nucleotides: TGTGCCAGCAGTGAAGGGACAGGGGGCTGGGAAAAACTGTTTTTT. Its translation: CASSEGTGGWEKLFF. Using reference TRBV2 and TRBJ1-4 for the parts outside the CDR3, the full variable domain is EPEVTQTPSHQVTQMGQEVILRCVPISNHLYFYWYRQILGQKVEFLVSFYNNEISEKSEIFDDQFSVERPDGSNFTLKIRSTKLEDSAMYFCASSEGTGGWEKLFFGSGTQLSVL.

The rearrangement links TRBV4-1 to TRBJ2-3; 12 bases agree with TRBD2. The J segment lost 7 bases and the V segment lost 5 bases, leaving 13 bases of the junction unmatched. This CDR3 region has 17 residues. Germline CDR1 and CDR2: MGHRA and YSYEKL. The CDR3 DNA follows: TGCGCCAGCAGCGGATTTGGGGAGACTAGCGGGGGATATACGCAGTATTTT. It encodes CASSGFGETSGGYTQYF.

The sample holds many counts of this clone. The chain uses TRBV29-1 and TRBJ2-3, with TRBD2 as a possible D gene (5 bases). CDR3 length equals 15 residues. From germline, CDR1 is SQVTM and CDR2 ANQGSEA. V was shortened by 4 bases and J by 1 base, with 15 bases between the two germline ends. Written as DNA, the CDR3 is TGCAGCGTTGCCCGAGGGAATAGCGGCACAGATACGCAGTATTTT. It is translated as CSVARGNSGTDTQYF.

The J gene is TRBJ2-1, the V gene TRBV7-8; TRBD2 agrees at 13 bases. V shed 7 bases, J shed 1 base, and the junction held 10 bases outside the gene matches. The germline V gene encodes CDR1 SGHVS and CDR2 FQNEAQ. The CDR3 length is 18 residues. The CDR3 nucleotides read TGTGCCAGCAACCCACTAGCGGGGGGGAGTAGTTCCTACAATGAGCAGTTCTTC. It translates to CASNPLAGGSSSYNEQFF. The whole variable domain, filled in from reference TRBV7-8 and TRBJ2-1, reads GAGVSQSPRYKVAKRGQDVALRCDPISGHVSLFWYQQALGQGPEFLTYFQNEAQLDKSGLPSDRFFAERPEGSVSTLKIQRTQQEDSAVYLCASNPLAGGSSSYNEQFFGPGTRLTVL.

The chain couples TRBV27 to TRBJ2-1, with D perhaps TRBD2 (6 bases). CDR1 and CDR2 (germline): MNHEY, SMNVEV (reference sequence). V was shortened by 3 bases and J by 0 bases, with 6 bases between the two germline ends. The CDR3 is 14 residues long. This CDR3 is CASSFGSSYNEQFF. For the CDR3, the DNA is TGTGCCAGCAGTTTCGGGAGCTCCTACAATGAGCAGTTCTTC.

The chain employs TRBV3-1 (or the pseudogene TRBV3-2) and TRBJ2-1; D is ambiguous. V was trimmed by 1 base and J by 7 bases, leaving 8 bases between them. The CDR3 contains 13 residues. Germline lookup yields CDR1 LGHDT and CDR2 YNNKEL (reference sequence). CDR3 region: CASSQARNNEQFF. CDR3 DNA sequence: TGTGCCAGCAGCCAAGCTAGGAATAATGAGCAGTTCTTC.

The chain uses TRBV7-9 and TRBJ1-2; D not resolved. CDR1 is SEHNR, CDR2 FQNEAQ, per germline (reference sequence). The CDR3 contains 14 residues. Trimming stripped 1 base from V and 4 bases from J, with 10 bases between. CDR3 coding DNA: TGTGCCAGCAGCTTAGGCGGTACCCTCTATGGCTACACCTTC. Encoded protein: CASSLGGTLYGYTF.

The chain combines TRBV7-2 with TRBJ1-2; D may be TRBD1 (5 bases). This CDR3 comprises 16 residues. Germline V lookup: CDR1 SGHTA, CDR2 FQGNSA. The ends were cut back, 5 bases at V and 8 bases at J, with 24 bases in the middle. Here the CDR3 reads CASSPGGTAGVGGYTF. CDR3 in DNA: TGTGCCAGCAGCCCTGGTGGGACGGCGGGGGTAGGGGGCTACACCTTC.

This clone was picked up a small number of times. V is TRBV19 and J is TRBJ1-2; D unresolved. V was trimmed by 3 bases and J by 4 bases, leaving 15 bases between them. Germline V gene lookup returns CDR1 LNHDA and CDR2 SQIVND (reference sequence). The CDR3 spans 15 residues. The CDR3 reads CASSIVGVTIYGYTF. The DNA of the CDR3 is TGTGCCAGTAGTATTGTCGGGGTTACAATCTATGGCTACACCTTC.

This clone was seen a handful of times. This sequence joins TRBV19 and TRBJ1-2; 9 nucleotides align to TRBD1. The CDR3 contains 15 residues. The V segment lost 5 bases and the J segment 4 bases; nucleotides outside the gene matches: 8. The germline V gene has CDR1 LNHDA and CDR2 SQIVND (reference sequence). For the CDR3, the DNA is TGTGCCAGTAGTGTAACAGGGGGCGCCGGCTATGGCTACACCTTC. It codes for CASSVTGGAGYGYTF.

J is TRBJ1-1 and V is TRBV3-1 (or the pseudogene TRBV3-2); 10 nucleotides align to TRBD1. Trimming removed 4 bases from V and 8 bases from J; junction bases left unmatched: 4. The length of the CDR3 is 13 residues. Per the germline V gene, CDR1 is LGHDT and CDR2 is YNNKEL (reference sequence). The DNA for the CDR3 is TGTGCCAGCAGCCGGGACAGGGGAGTCGAAGCTTTCTTT. The encoded protein is CASSRDRGVEAFF.